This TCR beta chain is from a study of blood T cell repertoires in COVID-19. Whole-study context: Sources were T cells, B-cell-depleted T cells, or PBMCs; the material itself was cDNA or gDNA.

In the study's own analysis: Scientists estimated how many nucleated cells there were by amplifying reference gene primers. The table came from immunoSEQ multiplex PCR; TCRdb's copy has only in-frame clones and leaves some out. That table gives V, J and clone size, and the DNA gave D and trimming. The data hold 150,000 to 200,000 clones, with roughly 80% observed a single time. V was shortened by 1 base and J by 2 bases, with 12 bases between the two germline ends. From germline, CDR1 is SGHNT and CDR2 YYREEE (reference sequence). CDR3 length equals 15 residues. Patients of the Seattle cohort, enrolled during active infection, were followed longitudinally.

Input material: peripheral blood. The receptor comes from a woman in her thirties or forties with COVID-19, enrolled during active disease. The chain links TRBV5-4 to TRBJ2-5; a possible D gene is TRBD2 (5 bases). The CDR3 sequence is CASSLSGTPQETQYF. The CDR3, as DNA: TGTGCCAGCAGCTTGTCGGGAACCCCACAAGAGACCCAGTACTTC.